What follows is one T cell receptor beta chain and its context. Authors' analysis steps: Reference gene primer amplification gave nucleated cell count estimates. Sequencing was performed with immunoSEQ multiplex PCR; in TCRdb, only in-frame clones are kept and a portion is missing. The V and J calls and clone size come from that table; D and trimming were worked out from the DNA. This table has 230,000 or so clones, around 85% appearing once. This record comes from a study of blood T cell repertoires in COVID-19. About the study: Samples representing acute and convalescent COVID-19 were sourced from the United States, Italy and Spain. PBMCs, B-cell-depleted T cells, or T cells provided the cDNA or gDNA that made up the material.

Germline V gene data show CDR1 as MNHEY and CDR2 as SMNVEV (reference sequence). V lost 4 bases to trimming and J lost 7 bases; unmatched junction nucleotides: 18. CDR3 length: 19 amino acids. This TCR derives from a human donor in a cohort sampled during active COVID-19. The specimen sequenced was peripheral blood. The rearrangement joins TRBV27 to TRBJ2-1; 11 bases match TRBD2. This chain's CDR3 is CASSSPLLALAGVANEQFF. CDR3 bases: TGTGCCAGCAGTTCCCCTTTATTAGCACTAGCGGGAGTAGCAAATGAGCAGTTCTTC.